This TCR beta chain was captured by sequencing in a study of blood T cell repertoires in COVID-19. The CDR3 is 16 residues long. Germline V gene lookup returns CDR1 SGHTA and CDR2 FQGNSA. The V end was cut by 1 base, the J end by 3 bases, with 13 bases between. Clones were sequenced by immunoSEQ multiplex PCR, and TCRdb holds only the in-frame ones, with some missing. The sample has hundreds of thousands of clones, around 91% seen once. The sequence derives from a woman aged 40 to 50 with COVID-19, enrolled during active disease. Sequencing input: peripheral blood. The V gene is TRBV7-2, the J gene TRBJ1-3, with unresolved D. CDR3 DNA: TGTGCCAGCAGCTTAGGTCCCCGGAGGAGTGGAAACACCATATATTTT. This encodes CASSLGPRRSGNTIYF. Based on the CDR3 plus reference TRBV7-2 and TRBJ1-3, the full variable domain is GAGVSQSPSNKVTEKGKDVELRCDPISGHTALYWYRQSLGQGLEFLIYFQGNSAPDKSGLPSDRFSAERTGGSVSTLTIQRTQQEDSAVYLCASSLGPRRSGNTIYFGEGSWLTVV.